Reported below is one T cell receptor (beta chain). The data were obtained in a study of T cell responses to AZD1222 COVID-19 vaccine. Method: immunoSEQ multiplex PCR; TCRdb's copy keeps in-frame clones and lacks some. The sample records more than 150,000 clones, approximately 90% being singletons. The CDR3 covers 19 residues. CDR1 and CDR2 from the germline V gene are SGHTA and FQGTGA. Deletions cut 0 bases from V and 0 bases from J, with 18 bases between. The chain is built from TRBV7-3 and TRBJ2-1; possibly TRBD2 for D (5 bases). The material was peripheral blood, obtained 28 days after the second AZD1222 dose. The receptor comes from an adult who received the AZD1222 COVID-19 vaccine. In nucleotides, the CDR3 is TGTGCCAGCAGCTTAACACCCTGGACTGGCCTAAGCTCCTACAATGAGCAGTTCTTC. Translated, it gives CASSLTPWTGLSSYNEQFF.